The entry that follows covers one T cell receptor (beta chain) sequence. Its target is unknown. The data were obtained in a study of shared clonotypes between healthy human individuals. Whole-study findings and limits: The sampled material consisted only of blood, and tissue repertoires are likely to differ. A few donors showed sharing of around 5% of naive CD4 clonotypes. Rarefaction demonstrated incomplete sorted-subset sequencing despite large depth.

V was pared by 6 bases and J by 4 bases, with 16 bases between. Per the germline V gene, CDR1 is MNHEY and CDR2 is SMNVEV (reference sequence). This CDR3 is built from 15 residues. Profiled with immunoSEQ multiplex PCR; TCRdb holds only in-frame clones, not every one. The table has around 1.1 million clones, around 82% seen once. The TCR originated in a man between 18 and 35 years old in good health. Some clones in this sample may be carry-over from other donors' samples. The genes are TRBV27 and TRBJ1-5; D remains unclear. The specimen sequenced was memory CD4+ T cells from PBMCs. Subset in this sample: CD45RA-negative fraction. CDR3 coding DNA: TGTGCCAGCAGCCCGATCGATGGGGTGAATCAGCCCCAGCATTTT. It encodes CASSPIDGVNQPQHF.